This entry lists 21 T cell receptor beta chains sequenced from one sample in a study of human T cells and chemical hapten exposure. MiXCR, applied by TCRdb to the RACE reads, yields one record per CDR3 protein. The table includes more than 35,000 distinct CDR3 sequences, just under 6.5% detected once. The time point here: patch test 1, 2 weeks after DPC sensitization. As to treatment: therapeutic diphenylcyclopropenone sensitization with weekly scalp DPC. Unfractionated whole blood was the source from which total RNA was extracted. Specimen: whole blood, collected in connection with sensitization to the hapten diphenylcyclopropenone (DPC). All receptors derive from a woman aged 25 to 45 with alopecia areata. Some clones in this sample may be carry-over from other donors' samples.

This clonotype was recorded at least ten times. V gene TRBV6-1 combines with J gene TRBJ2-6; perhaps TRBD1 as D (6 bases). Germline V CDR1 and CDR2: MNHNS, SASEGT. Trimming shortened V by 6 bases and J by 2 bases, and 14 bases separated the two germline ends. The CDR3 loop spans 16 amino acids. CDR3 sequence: CASSVTGPTGANVLTF. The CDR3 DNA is TGTGCCAGCAGCGTTACAGGGCCCACTGGGGCCAACGTCCTGACTTTC.

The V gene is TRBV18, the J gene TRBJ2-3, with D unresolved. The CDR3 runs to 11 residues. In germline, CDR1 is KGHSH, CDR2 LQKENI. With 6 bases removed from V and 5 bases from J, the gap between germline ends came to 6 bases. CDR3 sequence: CASSPQDTQYF. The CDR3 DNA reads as TGTGCCAGCTCCCCTCAAGATACGCAGTATTTT.

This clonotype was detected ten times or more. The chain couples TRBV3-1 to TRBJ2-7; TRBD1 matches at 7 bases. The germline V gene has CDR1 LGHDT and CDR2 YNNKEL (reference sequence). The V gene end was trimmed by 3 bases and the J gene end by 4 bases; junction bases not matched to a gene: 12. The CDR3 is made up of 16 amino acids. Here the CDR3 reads CASSHGRRDSIYEQYF. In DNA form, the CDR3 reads TGTGCCAGCAGCCACGGTCGCCGGGACAGCATATACGAGCAGTACTTC.

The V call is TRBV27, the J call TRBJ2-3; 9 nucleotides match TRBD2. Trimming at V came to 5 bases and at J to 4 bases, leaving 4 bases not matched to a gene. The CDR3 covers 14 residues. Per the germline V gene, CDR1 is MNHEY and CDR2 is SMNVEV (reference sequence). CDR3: CASSSGGPADTQYF. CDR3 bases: TGTGCCAGCAGTAGCGGGGGGCCCGCAGATACGCAGTATTTT.

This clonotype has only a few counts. In DNA, the CDR3 is TGCGCCAGCAGCCCGACTAGGATGAGCACAGATACGCAGTATTTT. Translation gives CASSPTRMSTDTQYF. The chain combines TRBV4-1 with TRBJ2-3; D is possibly TRBD2 (6 bases). CDR1 is MGHRA and CDR2 is YSYEKL in the germline V gene. Trimming left V 4 bases short and J 0 bases short, with 11 bases between. The CDR3 length is 15 residues.

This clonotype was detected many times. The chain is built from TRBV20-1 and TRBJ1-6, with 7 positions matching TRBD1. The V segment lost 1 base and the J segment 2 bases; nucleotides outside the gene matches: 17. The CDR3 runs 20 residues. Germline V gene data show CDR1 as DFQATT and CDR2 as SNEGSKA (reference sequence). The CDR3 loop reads CSARAPWDRKIETYNSPLHF. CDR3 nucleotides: TGCAGTGCTAGAGCTCCGTGGGACAGAAAAATAGAGACCTATAATTCACCCCTCCACTTT.

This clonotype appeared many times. The CDR3 DNA reads TGTGCCAGCAGTAGGACAGATAGCAATCAGCCCCAGCATTTT. Amino acids: CASSRTDSNQPQHF. The J gene is TRBJ1-5, the V gene TRBV6-2 or TRBV6-3; D might be TRBD1 (6 bases). V dropped 5 bases and J dropped 0 bases, with 8 bases sitting between them. CDR1 MNHEY and CDR2 SVGEGT come from the germline V gene. The CDR3 runs 14 residues.

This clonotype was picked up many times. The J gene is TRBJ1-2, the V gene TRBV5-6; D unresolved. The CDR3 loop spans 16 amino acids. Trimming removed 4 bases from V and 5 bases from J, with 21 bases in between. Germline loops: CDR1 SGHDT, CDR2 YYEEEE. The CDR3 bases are TGTGCCAGCAGCCCTTACCGGGCCCCACTGTTGTATGGCTACACCTTC. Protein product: CASSPYRAPLLYGYTF.

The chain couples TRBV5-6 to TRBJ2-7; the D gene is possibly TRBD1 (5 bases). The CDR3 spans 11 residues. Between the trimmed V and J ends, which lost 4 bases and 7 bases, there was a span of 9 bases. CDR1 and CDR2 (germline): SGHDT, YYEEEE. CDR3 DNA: TGTGCCAGCAGCCTGTACAGGGAGCAGTACTTC. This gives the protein CASSLYREQYF. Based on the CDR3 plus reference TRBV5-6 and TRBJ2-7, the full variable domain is DAGVTQSPTHLIKTRGQQVTLRCSPKSGHDTVSWYQQALGQGPQFIFQYYEEEERQRGNFPDRFSGHQFPNYSSELNVNALLLGDSALYLCASSLYREQYFGPGTRLTVT.

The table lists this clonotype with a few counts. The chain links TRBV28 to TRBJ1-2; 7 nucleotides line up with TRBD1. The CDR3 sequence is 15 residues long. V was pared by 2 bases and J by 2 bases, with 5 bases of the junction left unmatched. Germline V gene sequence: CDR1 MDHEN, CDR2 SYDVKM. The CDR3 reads CASSLLDRKNYGYTF. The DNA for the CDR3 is TGTGCCAGCAGTTTACTGGACAGGAAAAACTATGGCTACACCTTC.

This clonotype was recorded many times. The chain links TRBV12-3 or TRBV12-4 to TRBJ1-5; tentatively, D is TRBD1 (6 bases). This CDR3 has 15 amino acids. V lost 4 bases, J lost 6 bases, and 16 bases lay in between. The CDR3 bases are TGTGCCAGCAGTTGGGGGCAGGGACAACGTCAGCCCCAGCATTTT. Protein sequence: CASSWGQGQRQPQHF.

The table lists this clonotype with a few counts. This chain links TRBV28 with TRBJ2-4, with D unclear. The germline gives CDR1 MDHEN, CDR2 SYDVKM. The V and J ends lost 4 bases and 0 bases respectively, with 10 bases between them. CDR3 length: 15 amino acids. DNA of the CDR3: TGTGCCAGCAGTTCCGCTACATTAGCCAAAAACATTCAGTACTTC. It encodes CASSSATLAKNIQYF.

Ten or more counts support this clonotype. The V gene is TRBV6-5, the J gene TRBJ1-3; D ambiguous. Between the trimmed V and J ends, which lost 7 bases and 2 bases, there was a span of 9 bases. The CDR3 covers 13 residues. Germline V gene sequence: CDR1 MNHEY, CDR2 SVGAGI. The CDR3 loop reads CASTGRPGNTIYF. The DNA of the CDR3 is TGTGCCAGCACAGGTCGGCCTGGAAACACCATATATTTT.

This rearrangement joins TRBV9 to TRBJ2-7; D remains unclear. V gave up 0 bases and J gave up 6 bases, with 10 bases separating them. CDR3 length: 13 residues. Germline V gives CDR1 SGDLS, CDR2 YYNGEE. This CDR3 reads CASSVESSSEQYF. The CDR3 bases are TGTGCCAGCAGCGTAGAGTCTAGTAGCGAGCAGTACTTC.

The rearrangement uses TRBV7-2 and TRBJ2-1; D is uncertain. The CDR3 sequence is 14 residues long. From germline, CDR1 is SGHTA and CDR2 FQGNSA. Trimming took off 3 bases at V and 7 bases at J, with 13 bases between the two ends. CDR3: CASSLVIAENEQFF. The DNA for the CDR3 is TGTGCCAGCAGCTTGGTGATAGCCGAGAATGAGCAGTTCTTC.

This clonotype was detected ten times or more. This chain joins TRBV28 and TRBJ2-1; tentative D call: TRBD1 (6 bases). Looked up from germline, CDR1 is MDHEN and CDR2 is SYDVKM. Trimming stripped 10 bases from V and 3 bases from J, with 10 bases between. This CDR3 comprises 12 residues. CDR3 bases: TGTGCCATCGGACAGTACTACAATGAGCAGTTCTTC. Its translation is CAIGQYYNEQFF.

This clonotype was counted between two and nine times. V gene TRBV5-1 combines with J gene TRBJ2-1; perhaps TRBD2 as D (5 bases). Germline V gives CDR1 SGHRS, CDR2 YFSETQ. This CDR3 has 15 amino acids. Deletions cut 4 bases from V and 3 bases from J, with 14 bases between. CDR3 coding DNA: TGCGCCAGCAGCCCCGCCGACGGGGACTACAATGAGCAGTTCTTC. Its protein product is CASSPADGDYNEQFF.

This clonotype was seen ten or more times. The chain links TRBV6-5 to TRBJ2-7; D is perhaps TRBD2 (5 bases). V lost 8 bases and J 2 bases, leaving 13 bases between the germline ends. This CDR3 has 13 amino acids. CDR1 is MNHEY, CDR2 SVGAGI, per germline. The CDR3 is CASGSEATYEQYF. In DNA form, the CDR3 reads TGTGCCAGCGGCTCGGAGGCCACCTACGAGCAGTACTTC.

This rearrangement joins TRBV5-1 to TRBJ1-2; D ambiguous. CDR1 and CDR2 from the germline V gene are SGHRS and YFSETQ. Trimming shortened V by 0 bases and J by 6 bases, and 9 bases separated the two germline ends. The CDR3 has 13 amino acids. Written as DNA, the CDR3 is TGCGCCAGCAGCTTGGAGAGGGTTGATGGCTACACCTTC. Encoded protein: CASSLERVDGYTF.

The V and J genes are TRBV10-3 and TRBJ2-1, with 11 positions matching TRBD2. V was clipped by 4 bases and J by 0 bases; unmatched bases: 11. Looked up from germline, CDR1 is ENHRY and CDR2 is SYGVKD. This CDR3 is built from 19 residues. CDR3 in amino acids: CAISVGASGGPSSYNEQFF. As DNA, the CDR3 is TGTGCCATCAGTGTGGGGGCTAGCGGGGGGCCTAGCTCCTACAATGAGCAGTTCTTC.

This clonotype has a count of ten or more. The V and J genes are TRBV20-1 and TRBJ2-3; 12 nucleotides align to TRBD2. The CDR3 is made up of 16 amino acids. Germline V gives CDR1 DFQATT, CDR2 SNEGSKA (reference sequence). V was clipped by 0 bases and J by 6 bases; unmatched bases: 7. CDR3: CSARDLASGGGDTQYF. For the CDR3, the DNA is TGCAGTGCTAGAGATCTCGCTAGCGGGGGGGGTGATACGCAGTATTTT.